This entry lists 30 T cell receptor beta chains sequenced from one sample in a study of blood T cell repertoires in COVID-19 (TCRdb year 2020). The library was obtained by the immunoSEQ multiplex PCR assay. Drawn from immuneACCESS, this table holds only the in-frame rearrangements with V and J called that TCRdb kept. Clones are partly lost; checked studies trace under half to an unresolved V gene and leave the rest unexplained. This sample is represented by approximately 290,000 clones; about four fifths of them were singletons. 15% to 18% of the sample is held by the ten biggest clonotypes. Input material: peripheral blood. These receptor sequences come from a person between 65 and 80 years old with COVID-19, enrolled during active disease.

V gene TRBV6-5 combines with J gene TRBJ1-5; 7 bases are a match to TRBD1. Germline CDR1 reads MNHEY; CDR2 reads SVGAGI. J lost 6 bases, V lost 0 bases, and 5 bases had no gene match. This CDR3 is built from 15 residues. Here the CDR3 DNA reads TGTGCCAGCAGTTACTCGTACAGGGGTGGTCAGCCCCAGCATTTT. Its protein product is CASSYSYRGGQPQHF.

The chain carries TRBV7-2 and TRBJ1-5, with D unresolved. Trimming left V 5 bases short and J 1 base short, with 15 bases between. The CDR3 extends over 16 amino acids. Per the germline V gene, CDR1 is SGHTA and CDR2 is FQGNSA. Here the CDR3 reads CASSPQNGISNQPQHF. For the CDR3, the DNA is TGTGCCAGCAGCCCACAGAACGGCATCAGCAATCAGCCCCAGCATTTT.

The CDR3 nucleotides read TGTGCCAGCAGCACCGGGACAGGATTTTATAGCAATCAGCCCCAGCATTTT. Translated, it gives CASSTGTGFYSNQPQHF. This rearrangement joins TRBV7-9 to TRBJ1-5; 8 bases are shared with TRBD1. The CDR3 runs 17 residues. Germline V gene lookup returns CDR1 SEHNR and CDR2 FQNEAQ (reference sequence). With 5 bases clipped from V and 0 bases from J, the junction kept 9 bases outside the gene matches.

V usage is TRBV7-2 and J usage is TRBJ1-5; the match to TRBD1 covers 7 bases. From germline, CDR1 is SGHTA and CDR2 FQGNSA. The CDR3 runs 13 residues. The V and J ends lost 4 bases and 4 bases, in that order; junction bases with no gene match: 1. CDR3 region: CASSSQGNQPQHF. The CDR3 DNA sequence: TGTGCCAGCAGCTCACAGGGGAATCAGCCCCAGCATTTT.

The chain joins TRBV15 to TRBJ2-7; 9 positions match TRBD1. The CDR3 runs 19 residues. CDR1 LNHNV and CDR2 YYDKDF come from the germline V gene (reference sequence). V lost 1 base, J lost 2 bases, and 15 bases stayed unmatched. In DNA form, the CDR3 reads TGTGCCACCAGCAGAGGGACAGGGGTGGGGAACGGTAAAACCTACGAGCAGTACTTC. It specifies CATSRGTGVGNGKTYEQYF.

The chain uses TRBV7-2 and TRBJ1-4; the D gene is possibly TRBD1 (5 bases). The germline V gene encodes CDR1 SGHTA and CDR2 FQGNSA. The CDR3 runs 15 residues. The ends were cut back, 1 base at V and 7 bases at J, with 13 bases in the middle. The CDR3 protein is CASSLEGRVFEKLFF. The CDR3 region has the DNA TGTGCCAGCAGCTTAGAGGGCAGGGTCTTTGAAAAACTGTTTTTT.

V gene TRBV30 combines with J gene TRBJ1-5, with TRBD1 as a possible D gene (5 bases). V lost 0 bases, J lost 1 base, and 10 bases lay in between. Germline-derived CDR1 and CDR2 are GTSNPN and SVGIG (reference sequence). The CDR3 has 15 amino acids. This chain's CDR3 is CAWSVGARSNQPQHF. CDR3 in DNA: TGTGCCTGGAGTGTAGGGGCCAGAAGCAATCAGCCCCAGCATTTT. The full variable domain, its missing parts supplied by reference TRBV30 and TRBJ1-5, is SQTIHQWPATLVQPVGSPLSLECTVEGTSNPNLYWYRQAAGRGLQLLFYSVGIGQISSEVPQNLSASRPQDRQFILSSKKLLLSDSGFYLCAWSVGARSNQPQHFGDGTRLSIL.

The chain recombines TRBV28 with TRBJ1-4; no clear D. With 4 bases removed from V and 0 bases from J, the gap between germline ends came to 9 bases. Per germline, CDR1 MDHEN and CDR2 SYDVKM. The CDR3 is made up of 15 amino acids. The CDR3 nucleotides read TGTGCCAGCAGTTCCCCGGGAGCAACTAATGAAAAACTGTTTTTT. Its protein is CASSSPGATNEKLFF.

The CDR3 region has the DNA TGTGCCAGCAGCCGGCAATGGGGATTACGGGGCTCCTACAATGAGCAGTTCTTC. Translating it yields CASSRQWGLRGSYNEQFF. V is TRBV5-5 and J is TRBJ2-1, with D possibly matching TRBD2 (5 bases). The V gene lost 4 bases and the J gene lost 0 bases, with 20 bases spanning the gap. Germline values: CDR1 SGHKS, CDR2 YYEKEE (reference sequence). This CDR3 has 18 amino acids. Full variable domain (rest looked up from reference TRBV5-5 and TRBJ2-1): DAGVTQSPTHLIKTRGQQVTLRCSPISGHKSVSWYQQVLGQGPQFIFQYYEKEERGRGNFPDRFSARQFPNYSSELNVNALLLGDSALYLCASSRQWGLRGSYNEQFFGPGTRLTVL.

This clone showed up just once. The chain links TRBV28 to TRBJ1-1, with 9 bases fitting TRBD1. J gave up 5 bases and V 5 bases, and 6 bases lay outside the gene matches. The CDR3 is made up of 14 amino acids. Germline CDR1 is MDHEN and CDR2 is SYDVKM. In DNA, the CDR3 is TGTGCCAGCAGTAAACAGGGGGCCATGACTGAAGCTTTCTTT. Its translation is CASSKQGAMTEAFF.

The V gene is TRBV7-3, the J gene TRBJ2-6, with 8 bases aligning to TRBD2. The germline V gene has CDR1 SGHTA and CDR2 FQGTGA. This CDR3 is 17 amino acids long. Losses at the gene ends were 3 bases for V and 0 bases for J; bases not matched to a gene: 4. The CDR3 region is CASSFGRGASGANVLTF. CDR3 bases: TGTGCCAGCAGCTTCGGGCGGGGGGCCTCTGGGGCCAACGTCCTGACTTTC.

The chain is built from TRBV3-1 (or the pseudogene TRBV3-2) and TRBJ2-1; 14 bases agree with TRBD2. Trimming took 4 bases from V and 6 from J; bases not matched to a gene: 8. The CDR3 sequence is 17 residues long. Germline lookup yields CDR1 LGHDT and CDR2 YNNKEL (reference sequence). CDR3 in amino acids: CASSPLPGLAGANEQFF. CDR3 bases: TGTGCCAGCAGCCCTTTACCGGGACTAGCGGGAGCCAATGAGCAGTTCTTC.

This clone was seen more than once but under ten times. This sequence joins TRBV3-1 (or the pseudogene TRBV3-2) and TRBJ1-1; D is unclear. V was cut by 1 base and J by 3 bases, with 9 bases left in between. This CDR3 is built from 14 residues. In germline, CDR1 is LGHDT, CDR2 YNNKEL (reference sequence). The CDR3 reads CASSQAWQDTEAFF. CDR3 nucleotides: TGTGCCAGCAGCCAAGCTTGGCAGGACACTGAAGCTTTCTTT.

The chain links TRBV19 to TRBJ2-7, with 7 positions matching TRBD1. V gave up 8 bases and J gave up 3 bases; unmatched junction bases: 10. CDR1 and CDR2 (germline): LNHDA, SQIVND (reference sequence). CDR3 size: 14 residues. CDR3 residues: CASALGQVSYEQYF. The CDR3 bases are TGTGCCAGTGCCCTCGGACAGGTCAGCTACGAGCAGTACTTC.

The chain carries TRBV20-1 and TRBJ2-3; TRBD2 aligns across 8 bases. V trimming: 3 bases; J trimming: 3 bases; junction bases outside the gene matches: 11. The CDR3 totals 16 residues. Germline-derived CDR1 and CDR2 are DFQATT and SNEGSKA (reference sequence). The CDR3 here is CSASTRSGSETDTQYF. The DNA for the CDR3 is TGCAGTGCTAGTACTCGAAGCGGGAGTGAAACAGATACGCAGTATTTT.

The gene calls are TRBV27 and TRBJ2-7, with 11 nucleotides matching TRBD2. Germline CDR1 reads MNHEY; CDR2 reads SMNVEV (reference sequence). This CDR3 is built from 17 residues. V trimming: 4 bases; J trimming: 2 bases; junction bases outside the gene matches: 10. This chain's CDR3 is CASSSGLLAGGAYEQYF. CDR3 sequence (DNA): TGTGCCAGCAGTTCCGGATTGCTAGCGGGGGGCGCCTACGAGCAGTACTTC.

The chain recombines TRBV27 with TRBJ2-6; 10 nucleotides agree with TRBD2. The V segment lost 6 bases and the J segment 3 bases; nucleotides outside the gene matches: 20. This CDR3 spans 21 amino acids. The germline V gene has CDR1 MNHEY and CDR2 SMNVEV (reference sequence). Written as DNA, the CDR3 is TGTGCCAGCAGACTTAGCGCGGTAGGTCTAGCGGGAGATTTTGGGGCCAACGTCCTGACTTTC. This translates into CASRLSAVGLAGDFGANVLTF.

This chain joins TRBV15 and TRBJ1-4, with a tentative D call TRBD1 (5 bases). Germline V CDR1 and CDR2: LNHNV, YYDKDF (reference sequence). V lost 0 bases, J lost 8 bases, and 16 bases lay in between. CDR3 size: 16 residues. This CDR3 is CATSRDVAGRGEKLFF. The CDR3 nucleotides read TGTGCCACCAGCAGAGATGTCGCAGGGCGGGGAGAAAAACTGTTTTTT. Full variable domain (outside the CDR3, taken from reference TRBV15 and TRBJ1-4): DAMVIQNPRYQVTQFGKPVTLSCSQTLNHNVMYWYQQKSSQAPKLLFHYYDKDFNNEADTPDNFQSRRPNTSFCFLDIRSPGLGDTAMYLCATSRDVAGRGEKLFFGSGTQLSVL.

This clone has just one count. The CDR3 DNA follows: TGTGCCAGCAGCCGTGGACTAGTACCGTACGAGCAGTACTTC. It specifies CASSRGLVPYEQYF. The chain uses TRBV7-2 and TRBJ2-7, with 7 bases aligning to TRBD2. The CDR3 has 14 residues. Unmatched junction bases numbered 8, after V lost 5 bases and J lost 4 bases. Looked up from germline, CDR1 is SGHTA and CDR2 is FQGNSA.

The chain carries TRBV29-1 and TRBJ2-5; TRBD2 matches at 12 bases. This CDR3 comprises 14 residues. Per the germline V gene, CDR1 is SQVTM and CDR2 is ANQGSEA. V lost 4 bases to trimming and J lost 3 bases; unmatched junction nucleotides: 3. The chain's CDR3 is CSVGLAGGKETQYF. For the CDR3, the DNA is TGCAGCGTTGGTCTAGCGGGAGGGAAAGAGACCCAGTACTTC.

The V call is TRBV28, the J call TRBJ1-5, with D perhaps TRBD1 (5 bases). V lost 6 bases to trimming and J lost 2 bases, with 14 bases between them. The CDR3 is 15 residues long. Per the germline V gene, CDR1 is MDHEN and CDR2 is SYDVKM. The CDR3, as DNA: TGTGCCAGCAGACCGGCCGGCAGGGGCAATCAGCCCCAGCATTTT. This encodes CASRPAGRGNQPQHF. The variable domain in full, with the rest retrieved from reference TRBV28 and TRBJ1-5, is DVKVTQSSRYLVKRTGEKVFLECVQDMDHENMFWYRQDPGLGLRLIYFSYDVKMKEKGDIPEGYSVSREKKERFSLILESASTNQTSMYLCASRPAGRGNQPQHFGDGTRLSIL.

The chain recombines TRBV13 with TRBJ1-6; unclear D gene. The germline V and J ends were trimmed by 5 bases and 9 bases, with 14 bases remaining between them. Looked up from germline, CDR1 is PRHDT and CDR2 is FYEKMQ (reference sequence). CDR3 length equals 14 residues. The CDR3 region has the DNA TGTGCCAGCAGCCTCAAGACTGGCAGTTCACCCCTCCACTTT. Protein sequence: CASSLKTGSSPLHF. The full variable domain, its missing parts supplied by reference TRBV13 and TRBJ1-6, is AAGVIQSPRHLIKEKRETATLKCYPIPRHDTVYWYQQGPGQDPQFLISFYEKMQSDKGSIPDRFSAQQFSDYHSELNMSSLELGDSALYFCASSLKTGSSPLHFGNGTRLTVT.

This chain links TRBV7-9 with TRBJ2-5; D perhaps matches TRBD1 (5 bases). This CDR3 contains 15 residues. The V gene lost 3 bases and the J gene lost 0 bases, with 11 bases spanning the gap. Germline loops: CDR1 SEHNR, CDR2 FQNEAQ (reference sequence). The CDR3 DNA is TGTGCCAGCAGCTTCCGCCAGGGCAACCAAGAGACCCAGTACTTC. This translates into CASSFRQGNQETQYF.

This rearrangement joins TRBV5-6 to TRBJ2-5, with D hard to call. Trimming took off 2 bases at V and 6 bases at J, with 11 bases between the two ends. The CDR3 contains 13 residues. Germline V gene lookup returns CDR1 SGHDT and CDR2 YYEEEE. The CDR3 nucleotides are TGTGCCAGCAGCTTCTCTTCTCTCCAGACCCAGTACTTC. As protein: CASSFSSLQTQYF. The entire variable domain, with the rest obtained from reference TRBV5-6 and TRBJ2-5, is as follows: DAGVTQSPTHLIKTRGQQVTLRCSPKSGHDTVSWYQQALGQGPQFIFQYYEEEERQRGNFPDRFSGHQFPNYSSELNVNALLLGDSALYLCASSFSSLQTQYFGPGTRLLVL.

The rearrangement joins TRBV3-1 (or the pseudogene TRBV3-2) to TRBJ1-2, with D possibly being TRBD1 (5 bases). The CDR3 runs 15 residues. Germline values: CDR1 LGHDT, CDR2 YNNKEL (reference sequence). V lost 4 bases and J 0 bases, leaving 12 bases between the germline ends. The CDR3 here is CASSLRGGANYGYTF. CDR3 coding DNA: TGTGCCAGCAGCCTCCGGGGGGGGGCTAACTATGGCTACACCTTC.

V usage is TRBV28 and J usage is TRBJ1-5; no firm D call. The CDR3 contains 12 residues. Deletions cut 7 bases from V and 0 bases from J, with 4 bases between. In germline, CDR1 is MDHEN, CDR2 SYDVKM. CDR3 in amino acids: CASTLSNQPQHF. CDR3 sequence (DNA): TGTGCCAGCACCCTTAGCAATCAGCCCCAGCATTTT. The variable domain in full, with the rest retrieved from reference TRBV28 and TRBJ1-5, is DVKVTQSSRYLVKRTGEKVFLECVQDMDHENMFWYRQDPGLGLRLIYFSYDVKMKEKGDIPEGYSVSREKKERFSLILESASTNQTSMYLCASTLSNQPQHFGDGTRLSIL.

The genes are TRBV5-1 and TRBJ2-5, with 8 bases that match TRBD1. CDR1 and CDR2 (germline): SGHRS, YFSETQ. The CDR3 has 15 residues. The junction had 6 bases not matched to a gene; V was cut back by 3 bases and J by 2 bases. As DNA, the CDR3 is TGCGCCAGCAGCTCCACAGGGGGTTGGCAAGAGACCCAGTACTTC. Its protein product is CASSSTGGWQETQYF. The complete variable domain, with remaining parts taken from reference TRBV5-1 and TRBJ2-5, reads KAGVTQTPRYLIKTRGQQVTLSCSPISGHRSVSWYQQTPGQGLQFLFEYFSETQRNKGNFPGRFSGRQFSNSRSEMNVSTLELGDSALYLCASSSTGGWQETQYFGPGTRLLVL.

This chain uses TRBV14 with TRBJ1-2; 8 bases align to TRBD1. The CDR3 runs to 16 residues. The V and J ends lost 5 bases and 4 bases, in that order; junction bases with no gene match: 12. The germline V gene encodes CDR1 SGHDN and CDR2 FVKESK. The CDR3 bases are TGTGCCAGCAGCAGGACAGGGCAGTCCGTGCTCTATGGCTACACCTTC. This encodes CASSRTGQSVLYGYTF. Together with reference TRBV14 and TRBJ1-2, the CDR3 gives the full variable domain: EAGVTQFPSHSVIEKGQTVTLRCDPISGHDNLYWYRRVMGKEIKFLLHFVKESKQDESGMPNNRFLAERTGGTYSTLKVQPAELEDSGVYFCASSRTGQSVLYGYTFGSGTRLTVV.

The CDR3 here is CASSLSSGANVLTF. CDR3 sequence (DNA): TGTGCCAGCTCCCTGAGCTCTGGGGCCAACGTCCTGACTTTC. The gene calls are TRBV18 and TRBJ2-6; D remains ambiguous. The CDR3 is 14 residues long. Germline CDR1 is KGHSH and CDR2 is LQKENI. Between the trimmed V and J ends, which lost 6 bases and 0 bases, there was a span of 6 bases.

As DNA, the CDR3 is TGTGCCAGCAGCAGAGGGGGTTTTGGACAGGGCCCAAGGATTCGCACAGATACGCAGTATTTT. The encoded protein is CASSRGGFGQGPRIRTDTQYF. V usage is TRBV2 and J usage is TRBJ2-3; TRBD1 matches at 8 bases. Germline trimming cut 6 bases from V and 1 base from J; bases unmatched to any gene: 24. The CDR3 is 21 amino acids. The germline CDR1 and CDR2 sequences are SNHLY and FYNNEI.